This T cell receptor beta chain was profiled in a study of T cell responses to AZD1222 COVID-19 vaccine. Libraries were prepared by immunoSEQ multiplex PCR; TCRdb keeps only in-frame clonotypes and omits some of them. The sample includes 40,000 to 55,000 clones, about 90% of them seen just once. CDR1 KGHSH and CDR2 LQKENI come from the germline V gene. The CDR3 covers 13 residues. V dropped 6 bases and J dropped 5; count of bases not matched to a gene: 6. Source: peripheral blood, taken 28 days after the second AZD1222 dose. The rearrangement uses TRBV18 and TRBJ2-7; 8 bases match TRBD1. The TCR was taken from an adult who received the AZD1222 COVID-19 vaccine. CDR3 sequence: CASSVTGGNEQYF. The CDR3 DNA follows: TGTGCCAGCTCCGTAACAGGGGGTAACGAGCAGTACTTC.